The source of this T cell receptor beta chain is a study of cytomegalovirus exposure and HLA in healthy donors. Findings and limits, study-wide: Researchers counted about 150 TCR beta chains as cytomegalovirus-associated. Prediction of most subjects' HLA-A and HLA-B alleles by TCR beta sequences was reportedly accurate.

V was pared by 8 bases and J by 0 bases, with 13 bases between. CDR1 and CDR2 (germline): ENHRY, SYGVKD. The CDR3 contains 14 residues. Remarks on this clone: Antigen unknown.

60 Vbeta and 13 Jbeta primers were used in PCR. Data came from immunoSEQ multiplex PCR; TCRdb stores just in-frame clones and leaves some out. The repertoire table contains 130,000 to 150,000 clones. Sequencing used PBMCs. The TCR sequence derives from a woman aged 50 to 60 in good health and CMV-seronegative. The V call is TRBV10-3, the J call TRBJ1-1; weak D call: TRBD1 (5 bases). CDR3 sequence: CAIQVGRVNTEAFF. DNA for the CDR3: TGTGCCATCCAGGTGGGGCGCGTGAACACTGAAGCTTTCTTT.